Sequencing of this T cell receptor (beta chain) was carried out in a study of blood T cell repertoires in COVID-19. Study context: Samples of COVID-19 (acute and convalescent) were obtained from the United States, Italy and Spain. Sources were T cells, B-cell-depleted T cells, or PBMCs; the material itself was cDNA or gDNA.

As processed by the authors: For nucleated cells, counts were estimated from reference gene primer amplification. Profiling relied on immunoSEQ multiplex PCR, and the TCRdb table lists in-frame clones only, not all of them. V and J calls and clone size are those listed in that table; D and trimming were worked out from the DNA. The table has 50,000 to 65,000 clones, roughly four fifths seen once. Trimming removed 10 bases at V and 2 bases at J, with 19 bases between. The length of the CDR3 is 15 residues. CDR1 is MNHEY, CDR2 SVGAGI, per germline. The sequence was collected from a woman between 55 and 75 years old with acute or convalescent COVID-19. V gene TRBV6-5 combines with J gene TRBJ2-3; perhaps TRBD1 as D (6 bases). The material sequenced was peripheral blood. CDR3 protein: CATIDRTAVTDTQYF. CDR3 DNA sequence: TGTGCCACCATAGACAGGACGGCCGTCACAGATACGCAGTATTTT.